This T cell receptor beta chain appears in the sequencing data of a study of Ad26.COV2.S vaccination and SARS-CoV-2 variants. Study-wide context: Into the muscle, Ad26.COV2.S was dosed once or twice, 56 days apart.

Sample treatment: roughly 19 received Ad26.COV2.S at low or high dose, single or two shots; 5 received placebo; per-sample allocation not given. Day 63 after the first injection of vaccine or placebo was the sampling time. A single count supports this clone. Germline lookup yields CDR1 SGHKS and CDR2 YYEKEE (reference sequence). V lost 3 bases, J lost 6 bases, and 16 bases lay in between. The CDR3 runs to 15 residues. Method: immunoSEQ multiplex PCR; TCRdb's copy keeps in-frame clones and lacks some. The data show more than 300,000 clones, with around 84% seen just once and 1.5% to 2% held by the top ten.

This TCR came from a person between 18 and 65 years old who received the Ad26.COV2.S COVID-19 vaccine or a placebo. The sample in question was peripheral blood, obtained in a trial of Ad26.COV2.S vaccine versus placebo. The chain employs TRBV5-5 and TRBJ1-5; TRBD1 might be the D (5 bases). The CDR3 sequence is CASSSQGYSGQPQHF. The CDR3 DNA reads as TGTGCCAGCAGCTCGCAGGGTTATTCGGGTCAGCCCCAGCATTTT. The variable domain in full, with the rest retrieved from reference TRBV5-5 and TRBJ1-5, is DAGVTQSPTHLIKTRGQQVTLRCSPISGHKSVSWYQQVLGQGPQFIFQYYEKEERGRGNFPDRFSARQFPNYSSELNVNALLLGDSALYLCASSSQGYSGQPQHFGDGTRLSIL.